This entry features one TCR beta chain sequence. Participants' reported clinical history set cohort assignment. These data originate in a study of blood T cell repertoires in COVID-19. The method was immunoSEQ multiplex PCR; TCRdb's version includes in-frame clones alone and lacks a portion of them. The data show 300,000 to 450,000 clones, 80% to 90% seen once. Germline V lookup: CDR1 SGHVS, CDR2 FNYEAQ. This CDR3 has 16 amino acids. V shed 5 bases, J shed 7 bases, and the junction held 7 bases outside the gene matches. V is TRBV7-6 and J is TRBJ2-1; 14 nucleotides align to TRBD2. This receptor was obtained from a man between 18 and 29 years old who had recovered from COVID-19. Source material: PBMCs or T cells enriched from blood (not recorded which). The CDR3 nucleotides are TGTGCCAGCAGCCCGACTAGCGGGAGGGGGCTAAATGAGCAGTTCTTC. Encoded protein: CASSPTSGRGLNEQFF.